Listed below are T cell receptor beta chains from one sample, sequenced in a study of T cell responses to AZD1222 COVID-19 vaccine. The table came from immunoSEQ multiplex PCR; TCRdb's copy has only in-frame clones and leaves some out. Among about 97,000 clones listed, approximately 90% were seen once. The material was peripheral blood, obtained on day 0 of AZD1222 vaccination. The receptors stem from an adult in good health. Both conserved end residues are part of each CDR3. Fields, in order: J gene, clone size, V gene, D gene, CDR3 protein, CDR3 DNA. The D gene is left open where the match is weak. Only some rows state a clone size, as once, few, many or a class for expanded clones.

J: TRBJ2-1
size: once
V: TRBV4-2
D: .
CDR3: CASSQVIASGAYNEQFF
DNA: TGTGCCAGCAGCCAAGTCATTGCGTCGGGAGCATACAATGAGCAGTTCTTC

J: TRBJ1-2
size: .
V: TRBV15
D: .
CDR3: CATSPIGGPLNYGYTF
DNA: TGTGCCACCAGCCCTATCGGCGGGCCCCTTAACTATGGCTACACCTTC

J: TRBJ2-3
size: .
V: TRBV11-2
D: TRBD2
CDR3: CASSPTSGVSTDTQYF
DNA: TGTGCCAGCAGCCCCACTAGCGGGGTGAGCACAGATACGCAGTATTTT

J: TRBJ1-4
size: .
V: TRBV9
D: .
CDR3: CASSARGATNEKLFF
DNA: TGTGCCAGCAGCGCGAGGGGGGCAACTAATGAAAAACTGTTTTTT

J: TRBJ1-5
size: .
V: TRBV2
D: TRBD1
CDR3: CASSGTGIQPQHF
DNA: TGTGCCAGCAGCGGGACAGGGATTCAGCCCCAGCATTTT

J: TRBJ1-1
size: .
V: TRBV7-2
D: .
CDR3: CASSLQGRTEAFF
DNA: TGTGCCAGCAGCTTACAGGGACGGACTGAAGCTTTCTTT

J: TRBJ2-7
size: .
V: TRBV11-2
D: .
CDR3: CASSLQQGSYEQYF
DNA: TGTGCCAGCAGCTTACAGCAGGGAAGTTACGAGCAGTACTTC

J: TRBJ1-4
size: few
V: TRBV5-4
D: .
CDR3: CASSLDAASEKLFF
DNA: TGTGCCAGCAGCCTGGACGCGGCGTCCGAAAAACTGTTTTTT

J: TRBJ1-2
size: once
V: TRBV24-1
D: TRBD1
CDR3: CATSDRSDRSYGYTF
DNA: TGTGCCACCAGTGATCGATCGGACAGGTCCTATGGCTACACCTTC

J: TRBJ2-1
size: .
V: TRBV4-3
D: .
CDR3: CASSQEHYNEQFF
DNA: TGCGCCAGCAGCCAGGAGCACTACAATGAGCAGTTCTTC

J: TRBJ2-7
size: .
V: TRBV5-1
D: TRBD1
CDR3: CASSRGTGDYEQYF
DNA: TGCGCCAGCAGCCGGGGGACAGGGGACTACGAGCAGTACTTC

J: TRBJ2-3
size: .
V: TRBV18
D: TRBD2
CDR3: CASSPAGTSFYF
DNA: TGTGCCAGCTCACCGGCCGGGACTAGTTTCTATTTT

J: TRBJ1-6
size: once
V: TRBV12-3/TRBV12-4
D: .
CDR3: CASSPPEGPLHF
DNA: TGTGCCAGCAGCCCCCCCGAGGGACCCCTCCACTTT

J: TRBJ2-1
size: once
V: TRBV9
D: TRBD1
CDR3: CASSWTGDPYNEQFF
DNA: TGTGCCAGCAGCTGGACAGGGGACCCCTACAATGAGCAGTTCTTC

J: TRBJ1-3
size: .
V: TRBV7-9
D: .
CDR3: CASSPPLGGRNTIYF
DNA: TGTGCCAGCAGCCCCCCCCTCGGTGGCAGAAACACCATATATTTT

J: TRBJ1-1
size: .
V: TRBV27
D: TRBD1
CDR3: CASSYRGVGTEAFF
DNA: TGTGCCAGCAGTTACAGGGGAGTGGGCACTGAAGCTTTCTTT

J: TRBJ2-7
size: .
V: TRBV18
D: .
CDR3: CASSRDGDEQYF
DNA: TGTGCCAGCTCTAGGGATGGGGACGAGCAGTACTTC

J: TRBJ1-1
size: .
V: TRBV4-1
D: .
CDR3: CASSQDGGGKAFF
DNA: TGCGCCAGCAGCCAAGACGGTGGGGGTAAGGCTTTCTTT

J: TRBJ1-5
size: .
V: TRBV27
D: TRBD1
CDR3: CASSTTGGYQPQHF
DNA: TGTGCCAGCAGTACTACAGGGGGCTATCAGCCCCAGCATTTT

J: TRBJ2-7
size: .
V: TRBV14
D: TRBD2
CDR3: CASSLLTSGPSYEQYF
DNA: TGTGCCAGCAGCCTCTTGACTAGCGGTCCTTCCTACGAGCAGTACTTC

J: TRBJ1-5
size: .
V: TRBV6-5
D: TRBD1
CDR3: CASSSNRGSQPQHF
DNA: TGTGCCAGCAGCTCCAACAGGGGAAGTCAGCCCCAGCATTTT

J: TRBJ2-5
size: .
V: TRBV5-5
D: .
CDR3: CASSLWWVTAQETQYF
DNA: TGTGCCAGCAGCTTGTGGTGGGTAACGGCCCAAGAGACCCAGTACTTC